What follows are 13 T cell receptor beta chains derived from one specimen sequenced in a study of T-cell reconstitution after alpha-beta-depleted transplantation in children. TCRbeta library construction was performed incorporating unique molecular identifiers. TCRdb re-called the PCR reads through MiXCR, storing one row per CDR3 protein. The sample includes about 870,000 distinct CDR3 sequences, about 16% of them seen just once. Source: PBMCs, mostly from graft donor cells, taken 360 days after TCRalphabeta/CD19-depleted stem cell transplant. The receptors were sampled from a male patient between 10 and 17 years old who had a stem cell transplant for acute lymphoblastic leukemia, so the T cells may come from the graft donor.

The chain has TRBV6-1 and TRBJ1-5; 8 nucleotides align to TRBD1. Trimming removed 6 bases from V and 2 bases from J; junction bases left unmatched: 6. The germline gives CDR1 MNHNS, CDR2 SASEGT. The CDR3 totals 15 residues. The CDR3 nucleotides read TGTGCCAGCAGACCCGGACAGGGCGGCAATCAGCCCCAGCATTTT. It encodes CASRPGQGGNQPQHF.

V and J are TRBV3-1 and TRBJ2-7, with 11 nucleotides matching TRBD2. The CDR3 is 15 residues long. Losses at the gene ends were 4 bases for V and 4 bases for J; bases not matched to a gene: 6. Germline V gene lookup returns CDR1 LGHDT and CDR2 YNNKEL (reference sequence). The CDR3 loop reads CASSRTSSGRYEQYF. CDR3 DNA: TGTGCCAGCAGCCGAACTTCTAGCGGGAGGTACGAGCAGTACTTC.

This chain connects TRBV25-1 to TRBJ1-2; D may be TRBD1 (6 bases). The V end lost 1 base, the J end lost 7 bases, and 16 bases lay between the germline ends. Germline assignment: CDR1 MGHDK and CDR2 SYGVNS. This CDR3 contains 15 residues. The CDR3 sequence: CASSELWSGAAGYTF. DNA for the CDR3: TGTGCCAGCAGTGAATTATGGTCAGGGGCTGCTGGCTACACCTTC.

Comment on this clonotype: An end of the junction differs from the germline gene, which may be a read error. This chain joins TRBV9 and TRBJ2-7; possibly TRBD1 for D (5 bases). Per germline, CDR1 SGDLS and CDR2 YYNGEE. The CDR3 totals 11 residues. CDR3 coding DNA: TGTGCCAGCAGGCCCGGACATCTTCCGAACTTC. It codes for CASRPGHLPNF.

This clonotype appeared a few times. The chain joins TRBV7-7 to TRBJ2-1, with 7 bases identical to TRBD2. The CDR3 runs 18 residues. V lost 5 bases and J lost 4; bases outside the gene matches: 17. CDR1 and CDR2 from the germline V gene are SSHAT and FNYEAQ (reference sequence). CDR3 in amino acids: CASSPMSSGRKIYNEQFF. CDR3 coding DNA: TGTGCCAGCAGCCCCATGAGTAGCGGGCGAAAAATATACAATGAGCAGTTCTTC.

There are a few counts of this clonotype. The J gene is TRBJ2-7, the V gene TRBV6-2 or TRBV6-3; 10 bases agree with TRBD2. The CDR3 is 14 amino acids. J gave up 3 bases and V 4 bases, and 3 bases lay outside the gene matches. Looked up from germline, CDR1 is MNHEY and CDR2 is SVGEGT. Written as DNA, the CDR3 is TGTGCCAGCAGTTGGACTAGCGGCCTCTACGAGCAGTACTTC. It translates to CASSWTSGLYEQYF.

This clonotype occurred a few times. The CDR3 reads CASSSVGSPGNNEQFF. In DNA form, the CDR3 reads TGTGCCAGCAGCTCCGTGGGCAGCCCCGGTAACAATGAGCAGTTCTTC. The chain employs TRBV7-2 and TRBJ2-1; D ambiguous. Germline V CDR1 and CDR2: SGHTA, FQGNSA. The CDR3 extends over 16 amino acids. Between the trimmed V and J ends, which lost 4 bases and 5 bases, there was a span of 18 bases.

This clonotype turned up a few times. This rearrangement joins TRBV27 to TRBJ1-5; D not certain. V lost 4 bases and J lost 7, with 11 bases in between. Per germline, CDR1 MNHEY and CDR2 SMNVEV (reference sequence). The length of the CDR3 is 13 residues. In DNA form, the CDR3 reads TGTGCCAGCAGTTACGAACGGGGACAGCCCCAGCATTTT. Protein product: CASSYERGQPQHF.

This clonotype has only a few counts. The chain has TRBV7-9 and TRBJ1-1, with D unresolved. The CDR3 contains 13 residues. Germline loops: CDR1 SEHNR, CDR2 FQNEAQ (reference sequence). Between the trimmed V and J ends, which lost 5 bases and 3 bases, there was a span of 10 bases. CDR3 bases: TGTGCCAGCAGCCAACAGCAGTACACTGAAGCTTTCTTT. It yields the protein CASSQQQYTEAFF.

This clonotype has a count of ten or more. The V gene is TRBV5-1, the J gene TRBJ2-5; unclear D gene. Germline CDR1 is SGHRS and CDR2 is YFSETQ. The CDR3 is made up of 16 amino acids. The V end lost 2 bases, the J end lost 5 bases, and 19 bases lay between the germline ends. CDR3 sequence (DNA): TGCGCCAGCAGCTTACTGATCGGCGGAGATAGGGAGACCCAGTACTTC. Its translation: CASSLLIGGDRETQYF.

This clonotype occurred a few times. The rearrangement uses TRBV29-1 and TRBJ2-3; no definite D call. The CDR3 is 12 amino acids. V was shortened by 3 bases and J by 8 bases, with 12 bases between the two germline ends. Per the germline V gene, CDR1 is SQVTM and CDR2 is ANQGSEA. DNA for the CDR3: TGCAGCGTTGAGCGACCCGGGCCTACGCAGTATTTT. Its protein is CSVERPGPTQYF.

This clonotype was found many times. The chain combines TRBV27 with TRBJ2-5, with a tentative D call TRBD1 (5 bases). This CDR3 has 14 residues. Trimming cost V 3 bases and J 6 bases, with 14 bases left between them. The germline V gene encodes CDR1 MNHEY and CDR2 SMNVEV (reference sequence). The DNA for the CDR3 is TGTGCCAGCAGTTTCTCAGGGATGGATAAGACCCAGTACTTC. Amino acid sequence: CASSFSGMDKTQYF.

This chain joins TRBV20-1 and TRBJ2-3; D unresolved. Germline CDR1 reads DFQATT; CDR2 reads SNEGSKA (reference sequence). The CDR3 covers 12 residues. V dropped 6 bases and J dropped 1 base, with 8 bases sitting between them. For the CDR3, the DNA is TGCAGTGCCCCTACACGCACAGATACGCAGTATTTT. It yields the protein CSAPTRTDTQYF.